One sample yielded the 20 T cell receptor beta chains listed below, sequenced in a study of T cell responses to AZD1222 COVID-19 vaccine. TCRdb keeps only in-frame clones here, not all; method: immunoSEQ multiplex PCR. The table records about 120,000 clones, approximately 84% of them present only once. The sequenced sample was peripheral blood, obtained on day 0 of AZD1222 vaccination. These receptors all stem from an adult in good health.

The gene calls are TRBV7-2 and TRBJ2-1; 10 bases are shared with TRBD2. Losses at the gene ends were 0 bases for V and 10 bases for J; bases not matched to a gene: 6. CDR3 length: 15 amino acids. CDR1 is SGHTA and CDR2 is FQGNSA in the germline V gene. DNA for the CDR3: TGTGCCAGCAGCTTAGCAGCGGGAGGGGGCAGAGAGCAGTTCTTC. Encoded protein: CASSLAAGGGREQFF.

This chain connects TRBV2 to TRBJ1-2, with 11 bases that match TRBD1. CDR1 is SNHLY and CDR2 is FYNNEI in the germline V gene. This CDR3 contains 13 residues. Losses at the gene ends were 10 bases for V and 3 bases for J; bases not matched to a gene: 4. The CDR3 here is CATPGQGDYGYTF. DNA for the CDR3: TGTGCCACCCCGGGACAGGGGGACTATGGCTACACCTTC.

Concerning this clone: A junction boundary mismatches the germline segment, possibly from a read error. This rearrangement joins TRBV5-1 to TRBJ2-2; no reliable D call. The germline CDR1 and CDR2 sequences are SGHRS and YFSETQ. The CDR3 has 15 amino acids. The CDR3 region has the DNA TGCGCCAGCAGCTTCGACACCGCGAACACTGGGGAGCTGTTTTTT. This translates into CASSFDTANTGELFF.

The chain joins TRBV5-1 to TRBJ1-4; D gene ambiguous. This CDR3 has 13 amino acids. The V end was cut by 7 bases, the J end by 8 bases, with 15 bases between. Germline values: CDR1 SGHRS, CDR2 YFSETQ. The CDR3 DNA reads as TGCGCCAGCCGACGGACCCAGGACGAAAAACTGTTTTTT. Its protein is CASRRTQDEKLFF.

The chain recombines TRBV12-3 or TRBV12-4 with TRBJ1-5; no clear D gene. This CDR3 spans 13 amino acids. The V end lost 7 bases, the J end lost 4 bases, and 11 bases lay between the germline ends. CDR3 amino acids: CASMSLRNQPQHF. DNA for the CDR3: TGTGCCAGCATGTCTTTGAGGAATCAGCCCCAGCATTTT.

The genes are TRBV2 and TRBJ2-7; TRBD1 matches 8 bases. CDR1 is SNHLY and CDR2 is FYNNEI in the germline V gene. The CDR3 runs to 15 residues. Germline trimming cut 5 bases from V and 0 bases from J; bases unmatched to any gene: 6. The CDR3 DNA reads TGTGCCAGCAGTCAGGGACAGGTAGGCTCCTACGAGCAGTACTTC. This gives the protein CASSQGQVGSYEQYF.

With regard to this clone: Other DNA sequences in this specimen translate into the identical CDR3. V and J are TRBV2 and TRBJ2-3; D uncertain. Germline V CDR1 and CDR2: SNHLY, FYNNEI. There are 14 residues in the CDR3. Trimming cost V 4 bases and J 2 bases, with 10 bases left between them. CDR3 region: CASSVLLPTDTQYF. The CDR3 nucleotides are TGTGCCAGCAGTGTTTTGCTTCCCACAGATACGCAGTATTTT.

The chain joins TRBV29-1 to TRBJ1-2; D is perhaps TRBD1 (5 bases). Germline CDR1 SQVTM, CDR2 ANQGSEA. V was clipped by 5 bases and J by 8 bases, with 18 bases between them. This CDR3 spans 13 amino acids. CDR3 amino acids: CSVRPGDGGGYTF. The CDR3 DNA is TGCAGCGTTCGGCCCGGGGACGGAGGAGGCTACACCTTC.

This clone was observed a few times. The rearrangement joins TRBV28 to TRBJ1-5; D possibly corresponds to TRBD1 (5 bases). The CDR3 length is 14 residues. Trimming shortened V by 7 bases and J by 4 bases, and 14 bases separated the two germline ends. Germline-derived CDR1 and CDR2 are MDHEN and SYDVKM. Written as DNA, the CDR3 is TGTGCCAGCACCGCAGGGAGTATTAATCAGCCCCAGCATTTT. Its protein is CASTAGSINQPQHF.

CDR3 sequence (DNA): TGTGCCAGCAGCTTAGCAGGGGCTCCGAACACCGGGGAGCTGTTTTTT. Protein sequence: CASSLAGAPNTGELFF. The chain employs TRBV11-3 and TRBJ2-2, with D perhaps TRBD1 (6 bases). The V end lost 1 base, the J end lost 0 bases, and 9 bases lay between the germline ends. CDR3 length: 16 residues. Germline loops: CDR1 SGHNT, CDR2 YENEEA.

The chain links TRBV4-1 to TRBJ2-3; unclear D gene. The V end lost 1 base, the J end lost 6 bases, and 11 bases lay between the germline ends. The CDR3 length is 14 residues. Germline V gives CDR1 MGHRA, CDR2 YSYEKL. The CDR3 loop is CASSQGRVSDTQYF. CDR3 nucleotides: TGCGCCAGCAGCCAAGGGCGAGTCTCCGATACGCAGTATTTT.

This rearrangement joins TRBV5-4 to TRBJ2-1; either TRBD1 or TRBD2 may fit D (6 bases each). The germline V gene has CDR1 SGHNT and CDR2 YYREEE (reference sequence). CDR3 length: 14 residues. Trimming shortened V by 1 base and J by 2 bases, and 7 bases separated the two germline ends. The CDR3 loop is CASSLRGPYNEQFF. The CDR3 DNA is TGTGCCAGCAGCTTGCGGGGGCCCTACAATGAGCAGTTCTTC.

In its sample, this clone was seen once. The genes are TRBV7-2 and TRBJ2-1; 13 bases align to TRBD2. This CDR3 spans 15 amino acids. Germline loops: CDR1 SGHTA, CDR2 FQGNSA. The V and J ends lost 5 bases and 8 bases, in that order; junction bases with no gene match: 6. This CDR3 reads CASSPGLAGRHEQFF. DNA of the CDR3: TGTGCCAGCAGCCCGGGACTAGCGGGACGGCATGAGCAGTTCTTC.

The chain employs TRBV15 and TRBJ2-2, with unresolved D. This CDR3 is 16 amino acids long. The V end lost 8 bases, the J end lost 0 bases, and 16 bases lay between the germline ends. Germline V gene lookup returns CDR1 LNHNV and CDR2 YYDKDF (reference sequence). The CDR3 is CATRDGPLANTGELFF. CDR3 coding DNA: TGTGCCACCCGAGACGGACCTCTCGCGAACACCGGGGAGCTGTTTTTT.

The gene calls are TRBV2 and TRBJ1-2; D may be TRBD1 (6 bases). The CDR3 is 10 residues long. The germline gives CDR1 SNHLY, CDR2 FYNNEI. V lost 8 bases, J lost 8 bases, and 9 bases lay in between. Written as DNA, the CDR3 is TGTGCCAGCCAGGGGAAAGGCTACACCTTC. Its protein is CASQGKGYTF.

This chain links TRBV6-2 or TRBV6-3 with TRBJ2-1; TRBD2 matches at 12 bases. CDR1 is MNHEY, CDR2 SVGEGT, per germline. This CDR3 is built from 17 residues. The V and J ends lost 7 bases and 7 bases, in that order; junction bases with no gene match: 14. Here the CDR3 DNA reads TGTGCCAGCACCCCTCCGGGACTAGCGGGTGTGCAGAATGAGCAGTTCTTC. Translating gives CASTPPGLAGVQNEQFF.

The V call is TRBV5-1, the J call TRBJ1-4; 9 bases are shared with TRBD1. This CDR3 region has 15 residues. With 4 bases clipped from V and 2 bases from J, the junction kept 3 bases outside the gene matches. Germline V gene data show CDR1 as SGHRS and CDR2 as YFSETQ. DNA of the CDR3: TGCGCCAGCAGCGTACAGGGGGCGACTAATGAAAAACTGTTTTTT. It encodes CASSVQGATNEKLFF. The whole variable domain, remainder taken from reference TRBV5-1 and TRBJ1-4, is KAGVTQTPRYLIKTRGQQVTLSCSPISGHRSVSWYQQTPGQGLQFLFEYFSETQRNKGNFPGRFSGRQFSNSRSEMNVSTLELGDSALYLCASSVQGATNEKLFFGSGTQLSVL.

CDR3 sequence: CASRSVGGNNQPQHF. The CDR3 coding sequence is TGTGCAAGTCGCTCGGTAGGAGGGAACAATCAGCCCCAGCATTTT. J is TRBJ1-5 and V is TRBV12-2. TRBV12-2 is a documented pseudogene. This CDR3 comprises 15 residues.

This clone appeared a few times. J is TRBJ1-3 and V is TRBV5-1; TRBD1 is a possible D gene (5 bases). Trimming pared 3 bases from V and 0 bases from J, leaving 10 bases between. Germline V gives CDR1 SGHRS, CDR2 YFSETQ. The CDR3 consists of 15 residues. CDR3 protein: CASSSNQGSGNTIYF. Written as DNA, the CDR3 is TGCGCCAGCAGCTCGAACCAGGGCTCTGGAAACACCATATATTTT.

The rearrangement joins TRBV29-1 to TRBJ2-1; weak D call: TRBD2 (5 bases). This CDR3 contains 8 residues. Per germline, CDR1 SQVTM and CDR2 ANQGSEA. Deletions cut 6 bases from V and 14 bases from J, with 8 bases between. The CDR3 DNA reads TGCAGCGTCCCGGAGGAGTTCTTC. Translated: CSVPEEFF.